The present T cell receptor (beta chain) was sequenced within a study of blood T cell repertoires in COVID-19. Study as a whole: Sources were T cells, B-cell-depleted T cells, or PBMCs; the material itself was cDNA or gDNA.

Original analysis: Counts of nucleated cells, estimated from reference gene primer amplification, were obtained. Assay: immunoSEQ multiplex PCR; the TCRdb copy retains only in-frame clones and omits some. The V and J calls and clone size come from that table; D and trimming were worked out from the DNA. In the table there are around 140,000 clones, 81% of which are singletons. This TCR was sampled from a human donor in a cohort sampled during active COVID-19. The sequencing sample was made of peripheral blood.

CDR3 in DNA: TGTGCCAGCTCACCACCCTCGCAGGGCGAGACCCAGTACTTC. It yields the protein CASSPPSQGETQYF. This chain connects TRBV18 to TRBJ2-5; D perhaps matches TRBD1 (5 bases). Germline assignment: CDR1 KGHSH and CDR2 LQKENI. The CDR3 consists of 14 residues. V was cut by 0 bases and J by 5 bases, with 10 bases left in between.